What follows describes a single TCR beta chain. This sample was taken from a study of blood T cells in healthy people across ages. Next came a second PCR, run for about 6 to 12 cycles, which used a sample-barcoded 5' primer along with a J-beta primer mix. TCRdb re-analysed the 5' RACE reads in MiXCR, keeping a single row per CDR3 protein. In the table there are some 1 million distinct CDR3 sequences, around 45% of which are singletons. Germline V gene data show CDR1 as MNHEY and CDR2 as SMNVEV (reference sequence). This CDR3 comprises 13 residues. Trimming pared 5 bases from V and 8 bases from J, leaving 15 bases between.

The clonotype comes from an older woman in good health. The chain combines TRBV27 with TRBJ1-1; D gene ambiguous. The sample comprised blood. For the CDR3, the DNA is TGTGCCAGCAGTCTGAAGGGCCCTAGGGAAGCTTTCTTT. This codes for CASSLKGPREAFF.